Sequencing of this T cell receptor (beta chain) was carried out in a study of CD8 T cells in Susac syndrome. Study-wide results and caveats: The study conceded that its TCR sequencing and HLA analysis involved relatively few individuals.

High-throughput TCR beta sequencing covered peripheral CD8+ and CD4+ T cells. It was healthy donors who served as the controls, matched for age and sex. With V trimmed by 5 bases and J by 0 bases, 7 bases remained unmatched. This CDR3 has 14 residues. Germline V gene data show CDR1 as DFQATT and CDR2 as SNEGSKA (reference sequence). RNA was extracted with the RNeasy kit, and a quantity of about 0.45 to 1 ug was reverse transcribed using random hexamers. Multiplex PCR with immunoSEQ amplified the TCR beta CDR3 across 54 Vbeta and 13 Jbeta. In TCRdb, the immunoSEQ multiplex PCR reads were re-called with MiXCR into one record per CDR3 protein. The sample carries approximately 120,000 distinct CDR3 sequences, just under 95% recorded once. Points on this clonotype: Its target is unknown.

The rearrangement links TRBV20-1 to TRBJ2-7, with 7 bases that match TRBD1. The TCR was taken from a human donor in good health. Sequences were obtained from CD4+ T cells from PBMCs. The DNA for the CDR3 is TGCAGTGCTTCCGGACAGGTCCTCTCCTACGAGCAGTACTTC. As protein: CSASGQVLSYEQYF.